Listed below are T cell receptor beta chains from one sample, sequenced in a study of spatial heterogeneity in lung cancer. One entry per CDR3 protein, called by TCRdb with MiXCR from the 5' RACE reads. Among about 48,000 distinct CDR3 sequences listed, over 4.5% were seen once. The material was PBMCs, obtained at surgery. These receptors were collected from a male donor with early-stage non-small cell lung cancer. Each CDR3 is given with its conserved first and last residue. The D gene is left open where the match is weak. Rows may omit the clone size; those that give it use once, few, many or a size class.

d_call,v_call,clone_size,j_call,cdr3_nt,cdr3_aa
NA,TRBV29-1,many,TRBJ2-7,TGCAGCGTTGAAGACCGGAGCTCCTACGAGCAGTACTTC,CSVEDRSSYEQYF
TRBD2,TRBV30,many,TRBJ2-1,TGTGCCTGGAATGATGGGACTAGTATCAGGGAGCAGTTCTTC,CAWNDGTSIREQFF
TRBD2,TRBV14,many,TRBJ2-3,TGTGCCAGCAGCCAGTTCTGGACTAGCGGGAGCACTACGCAGTATTTT,CASSQFWTSGSTTQYF
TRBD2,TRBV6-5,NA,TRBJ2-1,TGTGCCAGCAGTTTTTGGACTAGCGGGAGTGGCGAGCAGTTCTTC,CASSFWTSGSGEQFF
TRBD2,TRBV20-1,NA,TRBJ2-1,TGCAGTGCTAGGGTGGCTAGCGGGGGCTACAATGAGCAGTTCTTC,CSARVASGGYNEQFF
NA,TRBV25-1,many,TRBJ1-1,TGTGCCAGCAGTGAAGGGACCGCAGCAGGAGCTTTCTTT,CASSEGTAAGAFF
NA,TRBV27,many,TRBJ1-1,TGTGCCAGCAGACAACGGGACGGCCTGAACACTGAAGCTTTCTTT,CASRQRDGLNTEAFF
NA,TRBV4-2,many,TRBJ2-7,TGTGCCAGCAGCCAAGAAGGCGGGCCAACCTACGAGCAGTACTTC,CASSQEGGPTYEQYF
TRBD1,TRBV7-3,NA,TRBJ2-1,TGTGCCAGCAGCCTAGGACAGGCTGGTGAGCAGTTCTTC,CASSLGQAGEQFF
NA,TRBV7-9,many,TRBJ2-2,TGTGCCAGCAGCTTAGGGACAACCACCGGGGAGCTGTTTTTT,CASSLGTTTGELFF
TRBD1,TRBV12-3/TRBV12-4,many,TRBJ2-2,TGTGCCAGCAGCCGTCTTGACAGGGGGAACACCGGGGAGCTGTTTTTT,CASSRLDRGNTGELFF
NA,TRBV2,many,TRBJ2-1,TGTGCCAGCAGTGAAGTGGGGGAGCAGTTCTTC,CASSEVGEQFF
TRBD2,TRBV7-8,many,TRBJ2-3,TGTGCCAGCAGCTTAGGGCTAGCGGTCACAGATACGCAGTATTTT,CASSLGLAVTDTQYF
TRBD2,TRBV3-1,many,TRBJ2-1,TGTGCCAGCAGCCAAGAGGGGACTAGCGGGATTGGGGAGCAGTTCTTC,CASSQEGTSGIGEQFF
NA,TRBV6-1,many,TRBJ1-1,TGTGCCAGCAGTCTTAGACACGCCACTGAAGCTTTCTTT,CASSLRHATEAFF
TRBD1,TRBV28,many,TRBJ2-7,TGTGCCAGCAGTCCCACTTTTGGGACAGGGGACTACGAGCAGTACTTC,CASSPTFGTGDYEQYF
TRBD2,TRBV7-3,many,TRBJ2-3,TGTGCCAGCAGTGAGGGACTAAACCCTCATCGAGATACGCAGTATTTT,CASSEGLNPHRDTQYF
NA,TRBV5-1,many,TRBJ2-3,TGCGCCAGCAGCATCCGACCGCAGGGAGGCACAGATACGCAGTATTTT,CASSIRPQGGTDTQYF
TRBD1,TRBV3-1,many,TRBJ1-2,TGTGCCAGCAGCCAAGGAGGGGGCGCCTATGGCTACACCTTC,CASSQGGGAYGYTF
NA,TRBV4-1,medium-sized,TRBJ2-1,TGCGCCAGCAGCCAATTTAGGGGGGATGAGCAGTTCTTC,CASSQFRGDEQFF
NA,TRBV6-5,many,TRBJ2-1,TGTGCCAGCAGTTCCACCTACAATGAGCAGTTCTTC,CASSSTYNEQFF
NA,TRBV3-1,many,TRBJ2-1,TGTGCCAGCAGCCCTGGAAGGATAGCCCTAAGTAGTCAGTTCTTC,CASSPGRIALSSQFF
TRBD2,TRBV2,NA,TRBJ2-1,TGTGCCAGCAGTGGTCCTAGCGGGAGCTACAATGAGCAGTTCTTC,CASSGPSGSYNEQFF
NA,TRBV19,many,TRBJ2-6,TGTGCCAGTATCCAATCCCCGGCGAGGCTCTCTGGGGCCAACGTCCTGACTTTC,CASIQSPARLSGANVLTF
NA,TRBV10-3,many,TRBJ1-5,TGTGCCATCAGCCCGGGACACCCAAATCAGCCCCAGCATTTT,CAISPGHPNQPQHF
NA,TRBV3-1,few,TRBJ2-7,TGTGCCAGCAGCCCTGACTGGAATGCGGAGCAGTACTTC,CASSPDWNAEQYF
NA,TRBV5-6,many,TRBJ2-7,TGTGCCAGCAGCTTGAGCGGGTATGGGTACGAGCAGTACTTC,CASSLSGYGYEQYF
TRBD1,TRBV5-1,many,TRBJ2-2,TGCGCCAGCAGCTTGGCAGACAGGGGGCGCTTGACAGTCGGGGAGCTGTTTTTT,CASSLADRGRLTVGELFF
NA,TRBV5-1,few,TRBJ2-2,TGCGCCAGCCGGCCCCAGGGAAACACCGGGGAGCTGTTTTTT,CASRPQGNTGELFF
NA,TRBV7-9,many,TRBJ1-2,TGTGCCAGCAGCTACCCCCCGGCTACCTATGGCTACACCTTC,CASSYPPATYGYTF
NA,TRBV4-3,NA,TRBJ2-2,TGCGCCAGCAGCTCCGGGACACTAAACACCGGGGAGCTGTTTTTT,CASSSGTLNTGELFF
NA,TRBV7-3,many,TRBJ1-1,TGTGCCAGCAGCTTAACAGGGGGAACTGAAGCTTTCTTT,CASSLTGGTEAFF